The present TCR beta chain was sequenced within a study of cytomegalovirus exposure and HLA in healthy donors. This CDR3 has 16 residues. Trimming at V came to 3 bases and at J to 2 bases, leaving 4 bases not matched to a gene. Germline assignment: CDR1 LNHDA and CDR2 SQIVND (reference sequence). Notes on the study in general: No immune exposure information besides CMV serostatus was available. TRBV6-2, TRBV6-3 and some other V segments were unresolvable in 87-base-pair reads.

The study ran its PCR with 60 Vbeta and 13 Jbeta primers. Assay used: immunoSEQ multiplex PCR; TCRdb lists only in-frame clones, some missing. The sample includes over 100,000 clones. About this clone: The antigen remains unidentified.

Sequencing was done on a sample of PBMCs. This chain uses TRBV19 with TRBJ2-6, with 7 positions matching TRBD1. The source is a man aged 18 to 30 in good health and CMV-seronegative. The CDR3 sequence: CASSIATGAGANVLTF. The CDR3 bases are TGTGCCAGTAGTATCGCCACAGGGGCTGGGGCCAACGTCCTGACTTTC.